This TCR beta chain emerged from a study of T cells in Graves' hyperthyroidism and ophthalmopathy (dated by TCRdb to between 2018 and 2020). About the study as a whole: Peripheral blood samples were taken at initial diagnosis, before any treatment was given. Following sampling, methimazole starting at 30 mg daily was given to hyperthyroidism patients, and high-dose intravenous methylprednisolone was given to ophthalmopathy patients. To identify distinguishing TCR V-J signatures, a discovery cohort of 90 to 100 patients was used, comprising some 43 with Graves' ophthalmopathy and 57 with stable Graves' hyperthyroidism. The paper describes TCR Vbeta CDR3 sequencing of 120 to 150 peripheral blood samples, made up of 43 ophthalmopathy patients, roughly 75 hyperthyroidism patients and some 17 progressor patients. The 100 or so discovery patients were divided at random into training and test sets in a 7:3 ratio. Prospective prediction of ophthalmopathy was tested in an independent validation cohort of fewer than 20 hyperthyroidism patients and around 16 patients who later progressed to ophthalmopathy. Thyroid tissue and blood T-cell repertoires from more than five Graves' hyperthyroidism patients were also compared in the study.

The TCR beta CDR3 regions were amplified from the RNA transcripts. The first round of RT-PCR for the TCR CDR3 was performed with the HTBI primer set and the Qiagen OneStep RT-PCR kit. Libraries were constructed in a second round of multiplex PCR, after which size selection and purification were carried out. Paired-end sequencing of the libraries was performed with 100 bp reads on an Illumina HiSeq2000. Processing in the source paper ran as follows. SOAPnuke was used to process the raw data, with reads discarded if the reads contained adapters or uncalled bases, had a mean Phred below 15, or lacked an exact constant-primer or identifier match. COPE v1.2.5 was used to merge the high-quality paired reads, and each unique nucleotide sequence was defined as a clonotype. MiTCR v1.1 was used to align clonotypes to the IMGT TRBV, TRBD and TRBJ reference segments. The analysis was restricted to V-J combinations with a frequency above 0.0001, which together covered approximately 99% of the repertoires. The TCS score was defined as F50 (clonal expansion) divided by E x V (chaos), with BLOSUM62-based TCRdist calculated between CDR3 peptides within each V-J. Welch's t-statistics and random forest reduced around 550 V-J features to roughly 13, which were used in a naive Bayes classifier (R e1071). Using fastp trimming at Q25 and MiXCR clonotype assembly, TCRdb reanalyzed the public sequencing data and kept in-frame beta chains. For every CDR3 protein sequence, its rows merge into one entry that carries the most common genes and DNA. The V and J calls were not made by the authors but by TCRdb's processing. Within this sample are 250,000 to 300,000 distinct CDR3 sequences, with 15% to 20% of them counted one time only. Clones ranked in the top ten supply just over 55% of the sample.

The CDR3 sequence holds 15 residues, the cysteine and phenylalanine included. Only CDR3 DNA is held: 45 bases, read in frame from base 1. The germline V gene gives CDR1 as LGHNT and CDR2 as FRNRAP. V lost 0 bases and J lost 7 bases, and the count of bases not matched to a germline gene is 9. The study at large found these results: A model built on a 13 V-J signature distinguished ophthalmopathy from stable hyperthyroidism, reaching about 88% sensitivity and about 81% specificity in cross-validation and 80%/75% in testing. No statistical method was used to set the sample size in advance, and investigators knew the group allocation. In validation, the model predicted progression to ophthalmopathy with 55% to 71% sensitivity and 72% to 85% specificity, a median of about 6 months before onset. Blood samples also contained most of the expanded thyroid clonotypes (frequency above 0.001), which suggests that blood repertoires may reflect thyroid immune responses.

Ophthalmopathy patients had moderately to severely active disease, with a Clinical Activity Score of 3 or more, a NOSPECS grade of 4 or more, and a disease duration of less than 3 months. The study excluded patients with uncontrolled infections, other autoimmune diseases, pregnancy or lactation. Diagnoses were established on the basis of clinical symptoms, serum thyroxine and TRAb, thyroid ultrasound, and orbital computed tomography. PBMCs were isolated from 7.5 to 10 ml of fresh peripheral blood by Ficoll-Paque density gradient centrifugation. Total RNA was extracted with Trizol reagent, and quality was checked on an Agilent 2100 Bioanalyzer. This clonotype was recorded at least ten times. Its target antigen remains unknown. Base-call qualities are not available, and no considerably larger clone is one nucleotide away.

The V and J segments used are TRBV12-5 and TRBJ2-7, and 7 bases in between align with TRBD1. The specimen sequenced was blood. This TCR came from a woman aged 55-69 years with Graves' ophthalmopathy. Read as DNA, the sequence is TGTGCTAGTGGTTTGGTACAGGGGCCCCTTGGAGAGCAGTACTTC. The encoded protein is CASGLVQGPLGEQYF.